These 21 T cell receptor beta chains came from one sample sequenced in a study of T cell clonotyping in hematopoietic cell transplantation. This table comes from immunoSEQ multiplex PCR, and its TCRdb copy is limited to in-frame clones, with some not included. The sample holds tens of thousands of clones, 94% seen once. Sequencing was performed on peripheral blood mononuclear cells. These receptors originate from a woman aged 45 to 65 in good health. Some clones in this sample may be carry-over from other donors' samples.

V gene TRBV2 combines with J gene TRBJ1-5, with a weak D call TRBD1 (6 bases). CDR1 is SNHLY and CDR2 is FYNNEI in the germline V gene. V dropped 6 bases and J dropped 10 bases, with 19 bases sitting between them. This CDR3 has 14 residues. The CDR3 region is CASSVQGPEDPQHF. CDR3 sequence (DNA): TGTGCCAGCAGCGTACAGGGCCCGGAGGATCCCCAGCATTTT.

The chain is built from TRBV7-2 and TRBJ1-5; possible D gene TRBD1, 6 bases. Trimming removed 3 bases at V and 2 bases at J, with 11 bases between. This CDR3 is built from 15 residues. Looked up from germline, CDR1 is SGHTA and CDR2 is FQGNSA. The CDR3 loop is CASSLWGGGNQPQHF. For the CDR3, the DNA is TGTGCCAGCAGCTTGTGGGGGGGCGGCAATCAGCCCCAGCATTTT.

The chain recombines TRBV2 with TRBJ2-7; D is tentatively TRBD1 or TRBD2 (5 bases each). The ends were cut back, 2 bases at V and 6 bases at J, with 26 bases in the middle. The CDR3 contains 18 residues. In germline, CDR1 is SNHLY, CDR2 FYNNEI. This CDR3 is CASSESGGGLMGPREQYF. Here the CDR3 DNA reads TGTGCCAGCAGTGAAAGTGGAGGTGGCCTTATGGGACCGCGCGAGCAGTACTTC.

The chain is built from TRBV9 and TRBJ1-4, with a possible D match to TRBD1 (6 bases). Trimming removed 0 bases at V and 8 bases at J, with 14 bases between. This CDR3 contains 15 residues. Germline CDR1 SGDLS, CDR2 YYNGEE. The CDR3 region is CASSVGQGIGEKLFF. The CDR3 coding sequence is TGTGCCAGCAGCGTAGGGCAGGGGATCGGCGAAAAACTGTTTTTT.

Here the CDR3 DNA reads TGTGCCAGCAGCTTGGCCCGGGACAGGGGAGGAGATACGCAGTATTTT. It translates to CASSLARDRGGDTQYF. The rearrangement joins TRBV5-4 to TRBJ2-3; TRBD1 aligns across 10 bases. Germline CDR1 and CDR2: SGHNT and YYREEE (reference sequence). The CDR3 length is 16 residues. V lost 0 bases, J lost 5 bases, and 6 bases stayed unmatched.

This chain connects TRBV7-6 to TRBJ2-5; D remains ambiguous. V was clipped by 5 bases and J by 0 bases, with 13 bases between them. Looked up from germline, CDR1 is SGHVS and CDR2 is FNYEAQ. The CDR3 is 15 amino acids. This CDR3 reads CASSRGVEYQETQYF. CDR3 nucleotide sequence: TGTGCCAGCAGCCGAGGAGTAGAGTACCAAGAGACCCAGTACTTC.

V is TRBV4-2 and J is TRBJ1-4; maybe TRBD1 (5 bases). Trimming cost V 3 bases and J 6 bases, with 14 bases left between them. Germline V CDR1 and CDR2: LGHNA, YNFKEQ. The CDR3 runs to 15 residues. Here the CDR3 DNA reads TGTGCCAGCAGCCAGGGGGGGAGGGAGGATGAAAAACTGTTTTTT. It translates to CASSQGGREDEKLFF.

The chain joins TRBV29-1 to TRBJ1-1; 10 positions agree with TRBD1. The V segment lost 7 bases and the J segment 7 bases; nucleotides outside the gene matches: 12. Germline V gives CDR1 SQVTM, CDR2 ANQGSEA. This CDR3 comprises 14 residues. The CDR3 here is CSAYPTGGLGEAFF. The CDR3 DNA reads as TGCAGCGCCTATCCGACAGGGGGCTTGGGTGAAGCTTTCTTT.

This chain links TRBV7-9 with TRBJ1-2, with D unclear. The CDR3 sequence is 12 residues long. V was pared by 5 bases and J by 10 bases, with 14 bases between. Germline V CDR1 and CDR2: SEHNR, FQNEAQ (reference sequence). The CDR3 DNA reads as TGTGCCAGCAGCGCCGGGCCTTCCTACTACACCTTC. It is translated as CASSAGPSYYTF.

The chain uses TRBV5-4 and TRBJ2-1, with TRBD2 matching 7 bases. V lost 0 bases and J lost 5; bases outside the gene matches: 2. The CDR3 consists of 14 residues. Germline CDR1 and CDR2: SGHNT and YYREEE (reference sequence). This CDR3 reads CASSLVGTNNEQFF. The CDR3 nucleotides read TGTGCCAGCAGCTTGGTCGGGACTAACAATGAGCAGTTCTTC. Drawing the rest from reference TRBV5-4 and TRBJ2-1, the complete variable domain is ETGVTQSPTHLIKTRGQQVTLRCSSQSGHNTVSWYQQALGQGPQFIFQYYREEENGRGNFPPRFSGLQFPNYSSELNVNALELDDSALYLCASSLVGTNNEQFFGPGTRLTVL.

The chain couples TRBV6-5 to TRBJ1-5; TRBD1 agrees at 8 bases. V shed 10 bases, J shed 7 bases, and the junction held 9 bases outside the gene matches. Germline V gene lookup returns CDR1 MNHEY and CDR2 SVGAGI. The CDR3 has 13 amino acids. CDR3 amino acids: CATMTGEGQPQHF. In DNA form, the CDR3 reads TGTGCCACCATGACAGGGGAAGGGCAGCCCCAGCATTTT.

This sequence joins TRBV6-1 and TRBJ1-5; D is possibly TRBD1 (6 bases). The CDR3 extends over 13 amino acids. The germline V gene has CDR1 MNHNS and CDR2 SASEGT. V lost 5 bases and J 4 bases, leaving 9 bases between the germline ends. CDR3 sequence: CASSRTANQPQHF. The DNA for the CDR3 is TGTGCCAGCAGTCGGACAGCTAATCAGCCCCAGCATTTT.

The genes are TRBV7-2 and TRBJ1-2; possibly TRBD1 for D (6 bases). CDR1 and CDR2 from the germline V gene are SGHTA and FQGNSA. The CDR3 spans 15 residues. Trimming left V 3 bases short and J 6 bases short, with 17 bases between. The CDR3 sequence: CASSFNWATGNGYTF. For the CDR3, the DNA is TGTGCCAGCAGCTTTAACTGGGCAACAGGGAATGGCTACACCTTC.

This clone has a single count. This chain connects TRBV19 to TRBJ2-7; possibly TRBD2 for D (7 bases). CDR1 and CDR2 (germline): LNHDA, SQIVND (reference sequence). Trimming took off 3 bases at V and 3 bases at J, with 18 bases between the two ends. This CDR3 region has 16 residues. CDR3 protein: CASSINVRGAFYEQYF. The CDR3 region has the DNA TGTGCCAGTAGTATTAATGTTCGGGGGGCCTTCTACGAGCAGTACTTC.

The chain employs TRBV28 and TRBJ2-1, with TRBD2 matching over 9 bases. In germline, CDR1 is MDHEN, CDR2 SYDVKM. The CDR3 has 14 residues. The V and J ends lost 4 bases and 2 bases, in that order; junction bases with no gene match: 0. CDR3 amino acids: CASSSSGAYNEQFF. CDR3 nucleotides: TGTGCCAGCAGTTCTAGCGGGGCCTACAATGAGCAGTTCTTC.

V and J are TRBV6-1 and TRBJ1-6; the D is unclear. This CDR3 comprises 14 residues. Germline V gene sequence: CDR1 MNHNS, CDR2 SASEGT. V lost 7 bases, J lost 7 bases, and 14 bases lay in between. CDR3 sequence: CASNTAAGNSPLHF. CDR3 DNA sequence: TGTGCCAGCAATACGGCCGCCGGGAATTCACCCCTCCACTTT.

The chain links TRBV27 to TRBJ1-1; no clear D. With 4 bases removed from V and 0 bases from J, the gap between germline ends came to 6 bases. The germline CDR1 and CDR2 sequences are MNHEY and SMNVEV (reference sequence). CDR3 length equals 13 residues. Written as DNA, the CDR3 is TGTGCCAGCAGTTCCCTGATGAACACTGAAGCTTTCTTT. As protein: CASSSLMNTEAFF.

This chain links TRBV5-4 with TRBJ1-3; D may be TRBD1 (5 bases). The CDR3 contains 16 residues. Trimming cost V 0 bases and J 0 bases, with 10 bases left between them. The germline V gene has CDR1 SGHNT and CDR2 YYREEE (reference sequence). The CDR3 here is CASSLGQRFSGNTIYF. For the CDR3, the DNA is TGTGCCAGCAGCTTGGGACAGCGGTTCTCTGGAAACACCATATATTTT.

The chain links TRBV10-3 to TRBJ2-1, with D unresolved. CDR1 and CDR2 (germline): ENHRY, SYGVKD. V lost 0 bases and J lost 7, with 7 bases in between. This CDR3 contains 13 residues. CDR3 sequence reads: CAISESGKNEQFF. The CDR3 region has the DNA TGTGCCATCAGTGAGTCGGGTAAGAATGAGCAGTTCTTC.

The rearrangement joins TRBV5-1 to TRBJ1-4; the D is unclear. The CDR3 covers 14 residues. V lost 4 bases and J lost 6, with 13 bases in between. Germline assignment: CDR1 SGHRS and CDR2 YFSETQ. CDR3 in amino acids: CASSGRNWDEKLFF. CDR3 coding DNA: TGCGCCAGCAGCGGTAGGAATTGGGATGAAAAACTGTTTTTT.

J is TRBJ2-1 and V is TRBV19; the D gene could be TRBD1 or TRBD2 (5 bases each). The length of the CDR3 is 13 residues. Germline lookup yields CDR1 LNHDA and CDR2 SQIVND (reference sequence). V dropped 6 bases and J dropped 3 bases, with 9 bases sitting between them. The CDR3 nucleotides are TGTGCCAGTAGGGGGACGGACTACAATGAGCAGTTCTTC. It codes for CASRGTDYNEQFF.